The rows below give T cell receptor beta chains drawn from one sample of a study of blood T cell repertoires in COVID-19. Only in-frame clones appear in the TCRdb table, and some are missing; sequencing was by immunoSEQ multiplex PCR. This repertoire shows fewer than 300,000 clones, 80% to 95% found once; its top ten account for about 2.2%. Sequencing was carried out using peripheral blood. The receptors shown here come from a woman under 40 with COVID-19, enrolled during active disease. Each CDR3 is given with its conserved first and last residue. The order of the fields is CDR3 DNA, CDR3 protein, V gene, D gene, CDR3 length, clone size, J gene. D genes are given only for firm matches. Rows give clone size only sometimes, using once, few, many, or a class for an expanded clone.

TGTGCCAGCAGCCTCATCGGAGGGAATGAAAAACTGTTTTTT | CASSLIGGNEKLFF | TRBV28 | . | 14 | . | TRBJ1-4
TGTGCCAGCAGTCCTCAAGGACGGGGGGCAGACACTGAAGCTTTCTTT | CASSPQGRGADTEAFF | TRBV28 | . | 16 | . | TRBJ1-1
TGTGCCAGCAGGGCCTTCGGGTCTGAAGCTTTCTTT | CASRAFGSEAFF | TRBV6-5 | . | 12 | . | TRBJ1-1
TGTGCCAGCAGCTTAGGCCCTACTTACGAGCAGTACTTC | CASSLGPTYEQYF | TRBV11-3 | . | 13 | . | TRBJ2-7
TGTGCCTGGAGTGTGAGGTTAAACACTGAAGCTTTCTTT | CAWSVRLNTEAFF | TRBV30 | . | 13 | few | TRBJ1-1
TGTGCCAGTAGTATTGGGCTAGCGGGAGGTAATGAGCAGTTCTTC | CASSIGLAGGNEQFF | TRBV19 | TRBD2 | 15 | . | TRBJ2-1
TGTGCCAGCAGTAACAGCAGGGAACTCTTTACCCGCACAGATACGCAGTATTTT | CASSNSRELFTRTDTQYF | TRBV2 | . | 18 | . | TRBJ2-3
TGTGCCACCAGAGCACCCGCAACTAATGAAAAACTGTTTTTT | CATRAPATNEKLFF | TRBV6-5 | . | 14 | . | TRBJ1-4
TGTGCCAGCACCCCGAGATCCCAAGAGACCCAGTACTTC | CASTPRSQETQYF | TRBV7-9 | . | 13 | . | TRBJ2-5
TGTGCCAGCAGCGAAGACAGGGCGGACACCGGGGAGCTGTTTTTT | CASSEDRADTGELFF | TRBV7-6 | TRBD1 | 15 | . | TRBJ2-2
TGTGCCTGGAGTGTACAGGGCATGGAAGCTTTCTTT | CAWSVQGMEAFF | TRBV30 | . | 12 | . | TRBJ1-1
TGCGCCAGCAGCTTGACAGGTTCTGGCTTTGGCTACACCTTC | CASSLTGSGFGYTF | TRBV5-1 | . | 14 | . | TRBJ1-2
TGTGCCACCAGTGATTTTACTAGCGGGAGGGCCGTATATACGCAGTATTTT | CATSDFTSGRAVYTQYF | TRBV24-1 | TRBD2 | 17 | . | TRBJ2-3
TGCAGCGTAACACAGACAGGAGGTAGCTACACCTTC | CSVTQTGGSYTF | TRBV29-1 | . | 12 | . | TRBJ1-2
TGCGCCAGCAGCTATGGGACAGGGGTTAACACCGGGGAGCTGTTTTTT | CASSYGTGVNTGELFF | TRBV5-1 | TRBD1 | 16 | . | TRBJ2-2
TGTGCCATCAGTGATGGAGGCAGCACAGATACGCAGTATTTT | CAISDGGSTDTQYF | TRBV10-3 | . | 14 | . | TRBJ2-3
TGTGCCAGCTCCCCTAGAGCTCGAGAGACCCAGTACTTC | CASSPRARETQYF | TRBV18 | . | 13 | once | TRBJ2-5
TGTGCCAGCAGCGGACAGAGAGATGGCTACACCTTC | CASSGQRDGYTF | TRBV28 | . | 12 | . | TRBJ1-2
TGTGCCAGCAGCTTAGGGGGACAGGGATCCTACGAGCAGTACTTC | CASSLGGQGSYEQYF | TRBV5-4 | TRBD1 | 15 | . | TRBJ2-7
TGTGCCACCAGTACAGGGATCCCCGGGGAGCTGTTTTTT | CATSTGIPGELFF | TRBV24-1 | . | 13 | once | TRBJ2-2
TGTGCCAGCAGTGAACGGGGAGGGGAGACCCAGTACTTC | CASSERGGETQYF | TRBV2 | TRBD2 | 13 | . | TRBJ2-5
TGTGCCAGCAGTTTAGGACAGACGACTGAAGCTTTCTTT | CASSLGQTTEAFF | TRBV27 | . | 13 | . | TRBJ1-1
TGTGCCAGCAGTCGGACAGGCAATGAGCAGTTCTTC | CASSRTGNEQFF | TRBV2 | TRBD1 | 12 | . | TRBJ2-1
TGTGCCTGGAGGGGGCTCGGGAACACTGAAGCTTTCTTT | CAWRGLGNTEAFF | TRBV30 | . | 13 | . | TRBJ1-1
TGTGCCAGCAGTTTCCGGGACAGGGTTCGGGGCTACACCTTC | CASSFRDRVRGYTF | TRBV27 | TRBD1 | 14 | . | TRBJ1-2
TGTGCCAGCAGCCCTGGACAGGGTTATGGCTACACCTTC | CASSPGQGYGYTF | TRBV2 | TRBD1 | 13 | . | TRBJ1-2
TGTGCCAGTAGTACAGATTCCCAACAGCCCCAGCATTTT | CASSTDSQQPQHF | TRBV19 | . | 13 | . | TRBJ1-5
TGTGCCAGCAGCGGGGGGACTAGCACAGATACGCAGTATTTT | CASSGGTSTDTQYF | TRBV9 | . | 14 | . | TRBJ2-3
TGCGCCAGCAGTTCGGGGACTACCGGGGAGCTGTTTTTT | CASSSGTTGELFF | TRBV10-2 | . | 13 | . | TRBJ2-2
TGCAGCGTTCGGAGCTCCTACAATGAGCAGTTCTTC | CSVRSSYNEQFF | TRBV29-1 | . | 12 | . | TRBJ2-1
TGTGCCAGCAGCGCCCAGGGGCGGGAGACCCAGTACTTC | CASSAQGRETQYF | TRBV7-2 | . | 13 | . | TRBJ2-5
TGTGCCAGCAGCGTAGGGGACAGCGAGTCGACGCAGTATTTT | CASSVGDSESTQYF | TRBV9 | TRBD1 | 14 | once | TRBJ2-3
TGTGCCAGTACCCGACAGGAACGGGCCACTGAAGCTTTCTTT | CASTRQERATEAFF | TRBV19 | . | 14 | . | TRBJ1-1
TGTGCCACCGCCGACAGGGTGAACACTGAAGCTTTCTTT | CATADRVNTEAFF | TRBV28 | TRBD1 | 13 | . | TRBJ1-1
TGCGCCAGCACTATAGACAGGGACACTGAAGCTTTCTTT | CASTIDRDTEAFF | TRBV10-2 | TRBD1 | 13 | . | TRBJ1-1
TGTGCCAGCAGCTTATCCCAGGGGATCGGAAACACCATATATTTT | CASSLSQGIGNTIYF | TRBV7-2 | . | 15 | . | TRBJ1-3
TGTGCCAGCAGGCAGACAACTAATGAAAAACTGTTTTTT | CASRQTTNEKLFF | TRBV2 | . | 13 | . | TRBJ1-4
TGTGCCAGCAGTTTGACAGGGGCCGCGAACACCGGGGAGCTGTTTTTT | CASSLTGAANTGELFF | TRBV27 | TRBD1 | 16 | . | TRBJ2-2
TGTGCCAGTAGTATTGGACAGGGAACTAATGAAAAACTGTTTTTT | CASSIGQGTNEKLFF | TRBV19 | TRBD1 | 15 | . | TRBJ1-4
TGCGCCAGCAGCCAAGCTCCAGCGGTAGCCTACGAGCAGTACTTC | CASSQAPAVAYEQYF | TRBV4-1 | . | 15 | . | TRBJ2-7
TGTGCCAGTAGTATAGACCCCCGGGTAAACTATGGCTACACCTTC | CASSIDPRVNYGYTF | TRBV19 | . | 15 | . | TRBJ1-2
TGTGCCAGCAGCTTGGGACTAGCAGAATCTCAAGAGACCCAGTACTTC | CASSLGLAESQETQYF | TRBV5-8 | TRBD2 | 16 | . | TRBJ2-5
TGTGCCAGCAGCTTAGGAAGGGGTAACACTGAAGCTTTCTTT | CASSLGRGNTEAFF | TRBV5-6 | . | 14 | . | TRBJ1-1
TGTGCCAGCAGCTTTACAGCCTCCGAGCAGTACTTC | CASSFTASEQYF | TRBV7-8 | . | 12 | . | TRBJ2-7
TGCGCCAGCAGTGACACTGCGACAGTCCGGAATGAAGCTTTCTTT | CASSDTATVRNEAFF | TRBV10-2 | . | 15 | few | TRBJ1-1
TGTGCCAGCAGCCCAGGACAGGGCAATCAGCCCCAGCATTTT | CASSPGQGNQPQHF | TRBV11-2 | TRBD1 | 14 | . | TRBJ1-5
TGCGCCAGCAGCTTGGGCTTCGGAGTGGGAGGAGGGGAGACCCAGTACTTC | CASSLGFGVGGGETQYF | TRBV5-1 | . | 17 | . | TRBJ2-5
TGTGCCACCAGCAGAGACGGGACAGGGCCCAACACTGAAGCTTTCTTT | CATSRDGTGPNTEAFF | TRBV15 | TRBD1 | 16 | . | TRBJ1-1
TGTGCCAGCAGTGAAGTCGGGGAATACGAGCAGTACTTC | CASSEVGEYEQYF | TRBV6-1 | . | 13 | . | TRBJ2-7
TGTGCCATCAGTGATTGGACCCAGGGTCAATGGGGCACTGAAGCTTTCTTT | CAISDWTQGQWGTEAFF | TRBV10-3 | . | 17 | . | TRBJ1-1
TGTGCCAGCAGCCCAGCTACAGGGTTGGGCACTGAAGCTTTCTTT | CASSPATGLGTEAFF | TRBV4-2 | . | 15 | . | TRBJ1-1
TGTGCCGGCTCATCGTCTGACAACTACAATGAGCAGTTCTTC | CAGSSSDNYNEQFF | TRBV10-3 | . | 14 | . | TRBJ2-1
TGTGCCAGCAGTTTAGTCGGGACTAGCGGCTTTATAGATGAGCAGTTCTTC | CASSLVGTSGFIDEQFF | TRBV28 | TRBD2 | 17 | . | TRBJ2-1
TGTGCCAGTAGTATGGGGGGGGCCGGGGCCAAAAACATTCAGTACTTC | CASSMGGAGAKNIQYF | TRBV19 | . | 16 | . | TRBJ2-4
TGTGCCAGCTCGGTAGAGCAGACAGGGGCCCCCCAGGAGCAGTACTTC | CASSVEQTGAPQEQYF | TRBV7-8 | TRBD1 | 16 | once | TRBJ2-7
TGTGCCAGCAGCGTAGCCCCGACAGGGTATGAAGGTGAAAAACTGTTTTTT | CASSVAPTGYEGEKLFF | TRBV9 | TRBD1 | 17 | . | TRBJ1-4
TGTGCCACCAGTGATTTCAGCACCGGGGAGCTGTTTTTT | CATSDFSTGELFF | TRBV24-1 | . | 13 | few | TRBJ2-2
TGTGCCAGCAGCCCGAGGACAGCAAAATCAATGGATGCAACTAATGAAAAACTGTTTTTT | CASSPRTAKSMDATNEKLFF | TRBV7-8 | . | 20 | . | TRBJ1-4
TGCGCCAGCAGCTTGGCGGGAGGCCCCTACGAGCAGTACTTC | CASSLAGGPYEQYF | TRBV5-1 | TRBD2 | 14 | . | TRBJ2-7
TGTGCCAGCAGCCAAGTAGGGGACTACGAGCAGTACTTC | CASSQVGDYEQYF | TRBV3-1/TRBV3-2 | . | 13 | few | TRBJ2-7